Included here is one TCR beta chain sequence, with context. This sample was included in a study of blood T cell repertoires in COVID-19. Study-level background: T cells, B-cell-depleted T cells, or PBMCs supplied cDNA or gDNA.

Sequencing used immunoSEQ multiplex PCR; TCRdb keeps in-frame clones, though not all of them. The repertoire holds around 430,000 clones, with 85% to 90% as singletons. Germline trimming cut 3 bases from V and 8 bases from J; bases unmatched to any gene: 9. The germline V gene has CDR1 SGHTA and CDR2 FQGNSA. The CDR3 length is 15 residues. This sequence joins TRBV7-2 and TRBJ1-4; 7 positions agree with TRBD1. The source of this sequence is a woman between 45 and 65 years old who had recovered from COVID-19. Sequenced: PBMCs or T cells enriched from blood (not recorded which). The CDR3 nucleotides read TGTGCCAGCAGCTTGGTAGGGGGCTTAGGAGAAAAACTGTTTTTT. Translating gives CASSLVGGLGEKLFF.